The 30 T cell receptor beta chains listed next were all sequenced from one sample in a study of T cells in Graves' hyperthyroidism and ophthalmopathy. The CDR3 regions of TCR beta were amplified from RNA transcripts. Carried out on the TCR CDR3, a first-round RT-PCR used the HTBI primer set. MiXCR, applied by TCRdb to the multiplex PCR reads, yields one record per CDR3 protein. The sample has around 350,000 distinct CDR3 sequences, roughly 19% seen once; the top ten hold about 3.5%. What was sequenced was blood. The source is a woman between 18 and 29 years old with Graves' hyperthyroidism.

Many counts were recorded for this clonotype. The rearrangement joins TRBV7-9 to TRBJ1-1; D unresolved. Trimming shortened V by 3 bases and J by 3 bases, and 11 bases separated the two germline ends. The germline CDR1 and CDR2 sequences are SEHNR and FQNEAQ (reference sequence). This CDR3 spans 14 amino acids. CDR3 in amino acids: CASSFLAIDTEAFF. In DNA, the CDR3 is TGTGCCAGCAGCTTTTTGGCGATAGACACTGAAGCTTTCTTT.

This clonotype occurred many times. The chain has TRBV2 and TRBJ2-7; TRBD2 aligns across 11 bases. The V gene end was trimmed by 8 bases and the J gene end by 2 bases; junction bases not matched to a gene: 5. CDR3 length: 14 residues. Germline V CDR1 and CDR2: SNHLY, FYNNEI. CDR3 residues: CASCLAGGTYEQYF. In DNA, the CDR3 is TGTGCCAGCTGTCTAGCGGGGGGAACCTACGAGCAGTACTTC.

In its sample, this clonotype was seen a few times. The CDR3: CASSPAGLATGELFF. CDR3 DNA: TGTGCCAGCAGCCCCGCCGGACTAGCAACCGGGGAGCTGTTTTTT. The gene calls are TRBV13 and TRBJ2-2; 8 bases line up with TRBD2. V shed 5 bases and J 5 bases; nucleotides not matched to a gene: 7. Germline values: CDR1 PRHDT, CDR2 FYEKMQ (reference sequence). The CDR3 sequence is 15 residues long. The variable domain in full, completed from reference TRBV13 and TRBJ2-2, reads AAGVIQSPRHLIKEKRETATLKCYPIPRHDTVYWYQQGPGQDPQFLISFYEKMQSDKGSIPDRFSAQQFSDYHSELNMSSLELGDSALYFCASSPAGLATGELFFGEGSRLTVL.

Ten or more counts support this clonotype. The chain links TRBV4-1 to TRBJ1-5; D uncertain. The CDR3 contains 14 residues. Trimming shortened V by 1 base and J by 6 bases, and 10 bases separated the two germline ends. Germline V gene sequence: CDR1 MGHRA, CDR2 YSYEKL. The CDR3 DNA sequence: TGCGCCAGCAGCCAAGTCGGCCTGGGTCAGCCCCAGCATTTT. Residues: CASSQVGLGQPQHF.

Many counts were recorded for this clonotype. The chain employs TRBV20-1 and TRBJ1-1; the D gene is possibly TRBD1 (5 bases). In germline, CDR1 is DFQATT, CDR2 SNEGSKA (reference sequence). The CDR3 sequence is 14 residues long. V lost 6 bases, J lost 0 bases, and 14 bases lay in between. In DNA, the CDR3 is TGCAGTGCCGCTCGGGACGGCATGAACACTGAAGCTTTCTTT. Translation gives CSAARDGMNTEAFF.

In this sample, this clonotype turned up many times. V gene TRBV5-6 combines with J gene TRBJ2-5, with 7 positions matching TRBD1. The CDR3 spans 17 residues. The germline gives CDR1 SGHDT, CDR2 YYEEEE. V trimming: 4 bases; J trimming: 3 bases; junction bases outside the gene matches: 15. This CDR3 reads CASSPLTGQRHKETQYF. The CDR3 DNA reads as TGTGCCAGCAGCCCACTGACAGGGCAAAGGCATAAAGAGACCCAGTACTTC.

The chain recombines TRBV6-2 or TRBV6-3 with TRBJ2-7, with D tentatively TRBD2 (5 bases). Germline V gene lookup returns CDR1 MNHEY and CDR2 SVGEGT. The length of the CDR3 is 13 residues. V shed 0 bases and J shed 7 bases, with 10 bases lying between them. The CDR3 reads CASSYSARGEQYF. CDR3 nucleotides: TGTGCCAGCAGTTACTCAGCAAGAGGGGAGCAGTACTTC.

J is TRBJ2-7 and V is TRBV6-1, with a tentative D call TRBD1 (6 bases). From germline, CDR1 is MNHNS and CDR2 SASEGT. There are 16 residues in the CDR3. Trimming pared 6 bases from V and 5 bases from J, leaving 23 bases between. The CDR3 DNA follows: TGTGCCAGCAGCAAACCCGGGGTGGGGGCTTACGACGAGCAGTACTTC. Translating it yields CASSKPGVGAYDEQYF.

This clonotype was counted many times. V and J are TRBV6-5 and TRBJ1-5, with a weak D call TRBD1 (5 bases). CDR3 size: 13 residues. CDR1 MNHEY and CDR2 SVGAGI come from the germline V gene. Trimming left V 10 bases short and J 4 bases short, with 14 bases between. The CDR3 sequence: CATQDNYNQPQHF. CDR3 nucleotide sequence: TGTGCCACCCAGGACAATTATAATCAGCCCCAGCATTTT.

This clonotype was picked up many times. The chain links TRBV19 to TRBJ2-7; 7 nucleotides agree with TRBD1. V shed 5 bases and J 0 bases; nucleotides not matched to a gene: 7. This CDR3 is built from 15 residues. CDR1 LNHDA and CDR2 SQIVND come from the germline V gene (reference sequence). CDR3 amino acids: CASSPVDRASYEQYF. Written as DNA, the CDR3 is TGTGCCAGTAGTCCCGTCGACAGGGCCTCCTACGAGCAGTACTTC.

This clonotype has a count of ten or more. CDR3 region: CASSLRDRSYEQYF. The CDR3 coding sequence is TGTGCCAGCAGCTTAAGGGACAGATCCTACGAGCAGTACTTC. V is TRBV7-3 and J is TRBJ2-7, with TRBD1 matching 7 bases. Germline-derived CDR1 and CDR2 are SGHTA and FQGTGA. J lost 1 base, V lost 1 base, and 1 base had no gene match. The CDR3 extends over 14 amino acids.

This clonotype was seen a handful of times. The chain employs TRBV27 and TRBJ2-2; D gene ambiguous. Trimming took off 6 bases at V and 0 bases at J, with 14 bases between the two ends. The CDR3 spans 16 residues. Per germline, CDR1 MNHEY and CDR2 SMNVEV (reference sequence). DNA of the CDR3: TGTGCCAGCAGCCTTACGGGCCGTGCGAACACCGGGGAGCTGTTTTTT. It is translated as CASSLTGRANTGELFF.

This clonotype was seen repeatedly, ten times or more. This chain connects TRBV12-3 or TRBV12-4 to TRBJ2-5; D is possibly TRBD2 (6 bases). V dropped 7 bases and J dropped 5 bases, with 11 bases sitting between them. CDR3 length: 12 amino acids. CDR3 region: CASTTLAETQYF. In DNA, the CDR3 is TGTGCCAGCACGACCCTAGCGGAGACCCAGTACTTC.

This rearrangement joins TRBV11-2 to TRBJ1-1, with D unresolved. This CDR3 region has 12 residues. Germline loops: CDR1 SGHAT, CDR2 FQNNGV. V gave up 7 bases and J gave up 6 bases, with 12 bases separating them. CDR3 DNA: TGTGCCAGCACAAAAAGGTCCCCTGAAGCTTTCTTT. It codes for CASTKRSPEAFF.

CDR3 nucleotides: TGCGCCAGCAGCTTGCCGGGGGGCACGTCCTACGAGCAGTACTTC. Translated, it gives CASSLPGGTSYEQYF. The genes are TRBV5-1 and TRBJ2-7; D perhaps matches TRBD2 (7 bases). CDR3 length equals 15 residues. The germline CDR1 and CDR2 sequences are SGHRS and YFSETQ. Trimming shortened V by 1 base and J by 1 base, and 12 bases separated the two germline ends.

This clonotype was seen a few times. The V gene is TRBV19, the J gene TRBJ2-3, with D tentatively TRBD1 or TRBD2 (5 bases each). The CDR3 covers 15 residues. CDR1 is LNHDA and CDR2 is SQIVND in the germline V gene (reference sequence). V was trimmed by 1 base and J by 2 bases, leaving 10 bases between them. The CDR3 coding sequence is TGTGCCAGTAGTATAGCCCGGGGCTACACAGATACGCAGTATTTT. This codes for CASSIARGYTDTQYF.

This clonotype was observed a handful of times. This rearrangement joins TRBV3-1 to TRBJ2-7; possible D gene TRBD2, 5 bases. CDR3 length: 16 residues. V lost 1 base, J lost 3 bases, and 16 bases lay in between. Germline V gene sequence: CDR1 LGHDT, CDR2 YNNKEL (reference sequence). The CDR3 sequence: CASSQAGSGLDYEQYF. CDR3 DNA sequence: TGTGCCAGCAGCCAAGCGGGGTCCGGGCTAGACTACGAGCAGTACTTC.

V is TRBV2 and J is TRBJ2-2; 7 nucleotides match TRBD1. This CDR3 is built from 15 residues. Germline V CDR1 and CDR2: SNHLY, FYNNEI. The junction had 10 bases not matched to a gene; V was cut back by 5 bases and J by 7 bases. CDR3 sequence: CASSYSRQGDGELFF. CDR3 nucleotide sequence: TGTGCCAGCAGTTATAGCCGACAGGGCGACGGGGAGCTGTTTTTT.

This clonotype was observed at least ten times. This chain joins TRBV5-1 and TRBJ1-3, with TRBD1 as a possible D gene (5 bases). This CDR3 spans 14 amino acids. Germline V gene sequence: CDR1 SGHRS, CDR2 YFSETQ. The ends were cut back, 5 bases at V and 2 bases at J, with 11 bases in the middle. The chain's CDR3 is CASRDITAGNTIYF. The CDR3 DNA follows: TGCGCCAGCAGGGACATTACGGCTGGAAACACCATATATTTT.

At least ten counts were recorded for this clonotype. The rearrangement links TRBV29-1 to TRBJ1-2; the D is unclear. This CDR3 spans 12 amino acids. Germline V CDR1 and CDR2: SQVTM, ANQGSEA. The germline V and J ends were trimmed by 6 bases and 4 bases, with 12 bases remaining between them. This chain's CDR3 is CSVVHPSYGYTF. DNA of the CDR3: TGCAGCGTCGTACACCCCAGCTATGGCTACACCTTC.

Many counts were recorded for this clonotype. This sequence joins TRBV5-4 and TRBJ1-1, with TRBD1 as a possible D gene (6 bases). Trimming took off 0 bases at V and 2 bases at J, with 17 bases between the two ends. Per germline, CDR1 SGHNT and CDR2 YYREEE (reference sequence). The CDR3 length is 17 residues. In DNA, the CDR3 is TGTGCCAGCAGCTTGGCCGGCAGAGGCAGGGGAAACACTGAAGCTTTCTTT. This encodes CASSLAGRGRGNTEAFF.

The table lists this clonotype with many counts. V and J are TRBV6-5 and TRBJ2-5, with D perhaps matching TRBD2 (6 bases). The V and J ends lost 0 bases and 5 bases respectively, with 10 bases between them. The CDR3 runs to 14 residues. Germline V CDR1 and CDR2: MNHEY, SVGAGI. The CDR3 here is CASSYSIGGETQYF. The CDR3 DNA reads as TGTGCCAGCAGTTACTCGATTGGGGGGGAGACCCAGTACTTC.

The V gene is TRBV24-1, the J gene TRBJ2-5; possible D gene TRBD1, 5 bases. V lost 3 bases and J lost 2, with 15 bases in between. Germline loops: CDR1 KGHDR, CDR2 SFDVKD. This CDR3 contains 16 residues. The CDR3 bases are TGTGCCACCAGTGATGGAAGGACACCGTGGCAAGAGACCCAGTACTTC. This codes for CATSDGRTPWQETQYF.

As for this clonotype: A much larger clone is a single base away; this may be a read error. The chain is built from TRBV6-5 and TRBJ1-5; tentatively, D is TRBD1 (5 bases). Trimming took off 6 bases at V and 4 bases at J, with 10 bases between the two ends. The CDR3 sequence is 13 residues long. Germline-derived CDR1 and CDR2 are MNHEY and SVGAGI. This CDR3 is CASRLDRNQPQHF. CDR3 in DNA: TGTGCCAGCAGACTCGACAGAAATCAGCCCCAGCATTTT.

There are many counts of this clonotype. The chain links TRBV20-1 to TRBJ1-5; TRBD1 might be the D (5 bases). The CDR3 extends over 14 amino acids. Germline V gene sequence: CDR1 DFQATT, CDR2 SNEGSKA (reference sequence). The CDR3 DNA sequence: TGCAGCGGCACCCGAGTTGGGGGTAACCAGCCCCAGCATTTT. It specifies CSGTRVGGNQPQHF.

This clonotype was recorded many times. The rearrangement links TRBV12-3 or TRBV12-4 to TRBJ2-2; weak D call: TRBD1 (6 bases). V was shortened by 8 bases and J by 0 bases, with 13 bases between the two germline ends. CDR3 length equals 15 residues. In DNA form, the CDR3 reads TGTGCCAGCTCTTACGGGACATCGAACACCGGGGAGCTGTTTTTT. Encoded protein: CASSYGTSNTGELFF.

This clonotype has at least ten counts. The chain uses TRBV6-1 and TRBJ1-1; 10 nucleotides agree with TRBD1. Per the germline V gene, CDR1 is MNHNS and CDR2 is SASEGT. V lost 8 bases, J lost 4 bases, and 1 base stayed unmatched. The length of the CDR3 is 12 residues. The CDR3 sequence is CASGQGVTEAFF. As DNA, the CDR3 is TGTGCCAGCGGACAGGGGGTCACTGAAGCTTTCTTT.

This clonotype was recorded many times. The J gene is TRBJ2-7, the V gene TRBV18; the D call may be TRBD1 or TRBD2 (5 bases each). V gave up 3 bases and J gave up 2 bases, with 11 bases separating them. The CDR3 runs to 14 residues. The germline V gene has CDR1 KGHSH and CDR2 LQKENI. In DNA form, the CDR3 reads TGTGCCAGCTCACCTCCCGGGACCACCTACGAGCAGTACTTC. It specifies CASSPPGTTYEQYF.

With regard to this clonotype: This may come from a read error, since a much larger clone is one base off. The chain recombines TRBV20-1 with TRBJ2-7; D is unresolved. V lost 3 bases, J lost 6 bases, and 9 bases lay in between. CDR1 is DFQATT, CDR2 SNEGSKA, per germline (reference sequence). The CDR3 consists of 11 residues. DNA for the CDR3: TGCAGTGCTAGTACCCTCGGCGAGCAGTACTTC. This gives the protein CSASTLGEQYF.

Details on this clonotype: This may arise from a read error, as a much more abundant clone is one base away. V gene TRBV5-1 combines with J gene TRBJ1-2; D gene ambiguous. V was pared by 3 bases and J by 4 bases, with 19 bases between. Germline V lookup: CDR1 SGHRS, CDR2 YFSETQ. The CDR3 consists of 16 residues. The CDR3 here is CASSSNPRFDIYGYTF. CDR3 sequence (DNA): TGCGCCAGCAGCTCAAACCCGCGATTTGATATCTATGGCTACACCTTC.